The subject of this entry is one T cell receptor beta chain. Germline loops: CDR1 SGHRS, CDR2 YFSETQ. The CDR3 has 13 amino acids. Between the trimmed V and J ends, which lost 1 base and 5 bases, there was a span of 7 bases. The sample comes from a study of blood T cells in healthy people across ages. A J-beta primer mix and a sample-barcoded 5' primer were used in a second PCR of roughly 7 to 12 cycles. Each CDR3 protein is one row after TCRdb ran MiXCR on the 5' RACE reads. Of fewer than 1,200,000 distinct CDR3 sequences in the sample, less than 25% were seen once. The same specimen was also included in a second study, on T cells of mothers and their children.

This receptor was identified in a girl aged 2-10 years in good health. This chain uses TRBV5-1 with TRBJ2-1, with D unclear. Sequenced material: blood. In DNA form, the CDR3 reads TGCGCCAGCAGCTTGACGAGTAACAATGAGCAGTTCTTC. Translating it yields CASSLTSNNEQFF. The whole variable domain, remainder taken from reference TRBV5-1 and TRBJ2-1, is KAGVTQTPRYLIKTRGQQVTLSCSPISGHRSVSWYQQTPGQGLQFLFEYFSETQRNKGNFPGRFSGRQFSNSRSEMNVSTLELGDSALYLCASSLTSNNEQFFGPGTRLTVL.